The rows below give T cell receptor beta chains drawn from one sample of a study of T-cell reconstitution after alpha-beta-depleted transplantation in children. TCRdb redid the calling of the PCR reads with MiXCR, one entry per CDR3 protein. The sample includes hundreds of thousands of distinct CDR3 sequences, roughly 11% of them seen just once. Sequenced material: PBMCs, taken before TCRalphabeta/CD19-depleted stem cell transplant. The receptors shown here come from a child less than two years old with acute myeloid leukemia, due to receive a stem cell transplant. The CDR3 runs from the conserved cysteine through the conserved F or W. Fields, in order: J gene, V gene, D gene, clone size, CDR3 length, CDR3 protein, CDR3 DNA. D genes are given only for firm matches. Some rows have no size entry. The others give once, few or many, or a class for an expanded clone.

j_call: TRBJ1-3
v_call: TRBV30
d_call: .
clone_size: many
cdr3_length: 11
cdr3_aa: CAWRPGNTIYF
cdr3_nt: TGTGCCTGGCGGCCCGGAAACACCATATATTTT

j_call: TRBJ2-3
v_call: TRBV4-2
d_call: TRBD2
clone_size: many
cdr3_length: 17
cdr3_aa: CASSQAGAGGFTDTQYF
cdr3_nt: TGTGCCAGCAGCCAAGCAGGCGCGGGGGGTTTCACAGATACGCAGTATTTT

j_call: TRBJ2-3
v_call: TRBV20-1
d_call: .
clone_size: many
cdr3_length: 13
cdr3_aa: CSASRESWDTQYF
cdr3_nt: TGCAGTGCTAGTCGGGAGTCTTGGGATACGCAGTATTTT

j_call: TRBJ2-1
v_call: TRBV20-1
d_call: .
clone_size: .
cdr3_length: 15
cdr3_aa: CSAPSRSVSYNEQFF
cdr3_nt: TGCAGTGCCCCAAGCAGGAGTGTCTCCTACAATGAGCAGTTCTTC

j_call: TRBJ2-7
v_call: TRBV7-2
d_call: TRBD2
clone_size: .
cdr3_length: 14
cdr3_aa: CASSLVAGDNEQYF
cdr3_nt: TGTGCCAGCAGCTTAGTAGCGGGAGACAACGAGCAGTACTTC

j_call: TRBJ2-5
v_call: TRBV29-1
d_call: .
clone_size: many
cdr3_length: 13
cdr3_aa: CSASLEGRETQYF
cdr3_nt: TGCAGCGCCTCACTGGAGGGCCGGGAGACCCAGTACTTC

j_call: TRBJ2-1
v_call: TRBV5-1
d_call: .
clone_size: .
cdr3_length: 14
cdr3_aa: CASSLRDRYNEQFF
cdr3_nt: TGCGCCAGCAGCTTAAGGGATAGGTACAATGAGCAGTTCTTC

j_call: TRBJ2-3
v_call: TRBV11-2
d_call: .
clone_size: many
cdr3_length: 12
cdr3_aa: CASSGSADTQYF
cdr3_nt: TGTGCCAGCAGCGGTAGCGCAGATACGCAGTATTTT

j_call: TRBJ2-3
v_call: TRBV6-5
d_call: .
clone_size: many
cdr3_length: 14
cdr3_aa: CASTKGLQGGTQYF
cdr3_nt: TGTGCCAGCACCAAAGGACTACAAGGGGGAACGCAGTATTTT

j_call: TRBJ2-6
v_call: TRBV28
d_call: .
clone_size: many
cdr3_length: 15
cdr3_aa: CASSLTASGANVLTF
cdr3_nt: TGTGCCAGCAGTTTAACCGCCTCTGGGGCCAACGTCCTGACTTTC

j_call: TRBJ2-1
v_call: TRBV7-2
d_call: .
clone_size: many
cdr3_length: 15
cdr3_aa: CASSLAYYGYNEQFF
cdr3_nt: TGTGCCAGCAGCTTAGCATATTACGGTTACAATGAGCAGTTCTTC

j_call: TRBJ1-1
v_call: TRBV20-1
d_call: .
clone_size: few
cdr3_length: 13
cdr3_aa: CSARQGGNTEAFF
cdr3_nt: TGCAGTGCTAGACAGGGAGGGAACACTGAAGCTTTCTTT

j_call: TRBJ1-4
v_call: TRBV2
d_call: TRBD1
clone_size: many
cdr3_length: 14
cdr3_aa: CATHRETGWEKLFF
cdr3_nt: TGTGCCACGCACCGAGAGACAGGGTGGGAAAAACTGTTTTTT

j_call: TRBJ1-2
v_call: TRBV6-1
d_call: .
clone_size: many
cdr3_length: 15
cdr3_aa: CASSEPGGLGYGYTF
cdr3_nt: TGTGCCAGCAGTGAACCCGGTGGACTGGGCTATGGCTACACCTTC

j_call: TRBJ1-6
v_call: TRBV3-1
d_call: .
clone_size: many
cdr3_length: 17
cdr3_aa: CASSQDPAAARSSPLHF
cdr3_nt: TGTGCCAGCAGCCAAGATCCCGCCGCGGCCCGGAGTTCACCCCTCCACTTT

j_call: TRBJ1-5
v_call: TRBV28
d_call: TRBD1
clone_size: .
cdr3_length: 15
cdr3_aa: CASSNRGVSNQPQHF
cdr3_nt: TGTGCCAGCAGCAACAGGGGGGTTAGCAATCAGCCCCAGCATTTT

j_call: TRBJ1-5
v_call: TRBV4-1
d_call: .
clone_size: many
cdr3_length: 19
cdr3_aa: CASSHTPGHRTGSNQPQHF
cdr3_nt: TGCGCCAGCAGCCATACACCGGGACATCGGACGGGAAGCAATCAGCCCCAGCATTTT

j_call: TRBJ2-1
v_call: TRBV5-5
d_call: TRBD2
clone_size: many
cdr3_length: 15
cdr3_aa: CASSLALAGYNEQFF
cdr3_nt: TGTGCCAGCAGCTTGGCTCTAGCGGGCTACAATGAGCAGTTCTTC

j_call: TRBJ2-7
v_call: TRBV7-9
d_call: TRBD2
clone_size: few
cdr3_length: 16
cdr3_aa: CASSSLPGLAGYEQYF
cdr3_nt: TGTGCCAGCAGCTCCCTCCCCGGGCTAGCGGGCTACGAGCAGTACTTC

j_call: TRBJ2-7
v_call: TRBV20-1
d_call: .
clone_size: few
cdr3_length: 11
cdr3_aa: CSVTANYEQYF
cdr3_nt: TGCAGTGTAACTGCAAACTACGAGCAGTACTTC

j_call: TRBJ1-2
v_call: TRBV5-1
d_call: .
clone_size: many
cdr3_length: 14
cdr3_aa: CASSFSGRPYGYTF
cdr3_nt: TGCGCCAGCAGCTTCTCGGGGCGCCCCTATGGCTACACCTTC

j_call: TRBJ1-2
v_call: TRBV5-1
d_call: TRBD1
clone_size: many
cdr3_length: 14
cdr3_aa: CASSADRVEHGYTF
cdr3_nt: TGCGCCAGCAGCGCGGACAGGGTTGAACATGGCTACACCTTC

j_call: TRBJ2-5
v_call: TRBV6-5
d_call: TRBD2
clone_size: .
cdr3_length: 15
cdr3_aa: CASSSLAGRFGTQYF
cdr3_nt: TGTGCCAGCAGTTCGCTAGCGGGACGGTTTGGGACCCAGTACTTC

j_call: TRBJ2-5
v_call: TRBV20-1
d_call: .
clone_size: once
cdr3_length: 14
cdr3_aa: CSARDRYGRETQYF
cdr3_nt: TGCAGTGCTAGAGATCGGTATGGTAGGGAGACCCAGTACTTC

j_call: TRBJ1-1
v_call: TRBV14
d_call: TRBD1
clone_size: many
cdr3_length: 13
cdr3_aa: CASSLTGATEAFF
cdr3_nt: TGTGCCAGCAGCCTTACAGGGGCCACTGAAGCTTTCTTT

j_call: TRBJ2-7
v_call: TRBV29-1
d_call: TRBD1
clone_size: .
cdr3_length: 12
cdr3_aa: CSVNRQGGEQYF
cdr3_nt: TGCAGCGTCAATCGACAGGGTGGCGAGCAGTACTTC

j_call: TRBJ2-3
v_call: TRBV21-1
d_call: .
clone_size: few
cdr3_length: 16
cdr3_aa: CASSKWASGSMDTQYF
cdr3_nt: .

j_call: TRBJ1-2
v_call: TRBV20-1
d_call: .
clone_size: many
cdr3_length: 14
cdr3_aa: CSARDPQGGYGYTF
cdr3_nt: TGCAGTGCTAGAGATCCACAGGGTGGCTATGGCTACACCTTC

j_call: TRBJ1-1
v_call: TRBV4-3
d_call: TRBD1
clone_size: many
cdr3_length: 17
cdr3_aa: CASSPRFRGRIRTEAFF
cdr3_nt: TGCGCCAGCAGCCCCCGATTCAGGGGGCGCATAAGGACTGAAGCTTTCTTT

j_call: TRBJ2-2
v_call: TRBV10-3
d_call: TRBD2
clone_size: many
cdr3_length: 15
cdr3_aa: CAISPGLAVSGELFF
cdr3_nt: TGTGCCATCAGCCCGGGACTAGCTGTGAGCGGGGAGCTGTTTTTT

j_call: TRBJ1-2
v_call: TRBV18
d_call: .
clone_size: many
cdr3_length: 12
cdr3_aa: CASSPQDYGYTF
cdr3_nt: TGTGCCAGCAGCCCCCAAGACTATGGCTACACCTTC

j_call: TRBJ1-1
v_call: TRBV6-5
d_call: TRBD1
clone_size: many
cdr3_length: 11
cdr3_aa: CASRQGAEAFF
cdr3_nt: TGTGCCAGCAGACAGGGGGCTGAAGCTTTCTTT

j_call: TRBJ1-5
v_call: TRBV3-1
d_call: .
clone_size: many
cdr3_length: 17
cdr3_aa: CASSQTPSGSFNQPQHF
cdr3_nt: TGTGCCAGCAGTCAAACCCCCTCCGGATCTTTCAATCAGCCCCAGCATTTT

j_call: TRBJ2-1
v_call: TRBV29-1
d_call: .
clone_size: .
cdr3_length: 13
cdr3_aa: CSVDGIMMNEQFF
cdr3_nt: TGCAGCGTTGACGGGATTATGATGAATGAGCAGTTCTTC

j_call: TRBJ2-5
v_call: TRBV19
d_call: .
clone_size: many
cdr3_length: 13
cdr3_aa: CASSRELVETQYF
cdr3_nt: TGTGCCAGTAGTAGGGAGTTGGTTGAGACCCAGTACTTC

j_call: TRBJ2-7
v_call: TRBV7-3
d_call: .
clone_size: many
cdr3_length: 13
cdr3_aa: CASSYGPSDEQYF
cdr3_nt: TGTGCCAGCAGCTACGGACCTTCGGACGAGCAGTACTTC

j_call: TRBJ2-1
v_call: TRBV7-2
d_call: TRBD1
clone_size: many
cdr3_length: 15
cdr3_aa: CASSSRDRGQFEQFF
cdr3_nt: TGTGCCAGCAGCTCCCGGGACAGGGGGCAATTCGAGCAGTTCTTC

j_call: TRBJ2-7
v_call: TRBV11-2
d_call: .
clone_size: few
cdr3_length: 13
cdr3_aa: CASSHTGIYEQYF
cdr3_nt: TGTGCCAGCAGCCACACAGGGATTTACGAGCAGTACTTC

j_call: TRBJ1-1
v_call: TRBV29-1
d_call: .
clone_size: many
cdr3_length: 15
cdr3_aa: CSVEGRQAHFTEAFF
cdr3_nt: TGCAGCGTTGAAGGCCGACAGGCGCATTTCACTGAAGCTTTCTTT

j_call: TRBJ2-1
v_call: TRBV20-1
d_call: .
clone_size: many
cdr3_length: 12
cdr3_aa: CSAIAAGNEQFF
cdr3_nt: TGCAGTGCTATAGCGGCTGGCAATGAGCAGTTCTTC

j_call: TRBJ2-7
v_call: TRBV20-1
d_call: TRBD2
clone_size: many
cdr3_length: 16
cdr3_aa: CSARGGTSGLSYEQYF
cdr3_nt: TGCAGTGCTAGGGGGGGGACTAGCGGGCTCTCCTACGAGCAGTACTTC

j_call: TRBJ2-7
v_call: TRBV25-1
d_call: .
clone_size: few
cdr3_length: 15
cdr3_aa: CASSERGQRSYEQYF
cdr3_nt: TGTGCCAGCAGTGAGCGGGGACAGCGGTCCTACGAGCAGTACTTC

j_call: TRBJ2-3
v_call: TRBV20-1
d_call: .
clone_size: many
cdr3_length: 12
cdr3_aa: CSASYDTDTQYF
cdr3_nt: TGCAGTGCTAGCTATGACACAGATACGCAGTATTTT

j_call: TRBJ2-1
v_call: TRBV24-1
d_call: .
clone_size: many
cdr3_length: 14
cdr3_aa: CATSDLTRGDEQFF
cdr3_nt: TGTGCCACCAGTGATCTGACCCGGGGAGATGAGCAGTTCTTC

j_call: TRBJ1-1
v_call: TRBV7-2
d_call: .
clone_size: many
cdr3_length: 17
cdr3_aa: CASSLKVNAIMNTEAFF
cdr3_nt: TGTGCCAGCAGCTTAAAGGTCAATGCGATTATGAACACTGAAGCTTTCTTT

j_call: TRBJ2-2
v_call: TRBV11-1
d_call: .
clone_size: .
cdr3_length: 14
cdr3_aa: CASSLAASTGELFF
cdr3_nt: TGTGCCAGCAGCTTAGCGGCTAGCACCGGGGAGCTGTTTTTT

j_call: TRBJ1-1
v_call: TRBV11-3
d_call: .
clone_size: .
cdr3_length: 17
cdr3_aa: CASSLDGARNMNTEAFF
cdr3_nt: TGTGCCAGCAGCTTAGATGGGGCCCGTAACATGAACACTGAAGCTTTCTTT

j_call: TRBJ2-2
v_call: TRBV3-1
d_call: .
clone_size: many
cdr3_length: 15
cdr3_aa: CASSQGQRNTGELFF
cdr3_nt: TGTGCCAGCAGCCAAGGACAGCGGAACACCGGGGAGCTGTTTTTT